This is a list of T cell receptor beta chains from one sample in a study of blood T cell repertoires in COVID-19. Sequencing used immunoSEQ multiplex PCR; TCRdb keeps in-frame clones, though not all of them. The sample includes roughly 190,000 clones, around nine tenths seen only once; the top ten take 6.2%. The sample was peripheral blood. Receptor source: a woman aged 40 to 50 who had recovered from COVID-19. CDR3s include the opening cysteine and the closing phenylalanine or tryptophan. A D gene is named only where the DNA matches it firmly. Clone size is not always given. Where it is, it says once, few, many or a class for expanded clones.

D gene: TRBD1; clone size: -; V gene: TRBV2; J gene: TRBJ2-2; CDR3 protein: CASRGDRDAGELFF; CDR3 DNA: TGTGCCAGCAGAGGGGACAGGGACGCCGGGGAGCTGTTTTTT
D gene: -; clone size: -; V gene: TRBV7-9; J gene: TRBJ2-2; CDR3 protein: CASSPGLETGELFF; CDR3 DNA: TGTGCCAGCAGCCCCGGACTTGAGACCGGGGAGCTGTTTTTT
D gene: TRBD2; clone size: few; V gene: TRBV12-5; J gene: TRBJ2-7; CDR3 protein: CASGTTEGGNEQYF; CDR3 DNA: TGTGCTAGTGGTACGACAGAGGGAGGGAACGAGCAGTACTTC
D gene: TRBD1; clone size: -; V gene: TRBV10-3; J gene: TRBJ1-4; CDR3 protein: CAISALTGVDEKLFF; CDR3 DNA: TGTGCCATCAGTGCCCTCACAGGGGTGGACGAAAAACTGTTTTTT
D gene: -; clone size: -; V gene: TRBV2; J gene: TRBJ1-6; CDR3 protein: CASSEQLGGGSPLHF; CDR3 DNA: TGTGCCAGCAGTGAACAGCTTGGGGGGGGTTCACCCCTCCACTTT
D gene: TRBD2; clone size: few; V gene: TRBV9; J gene: TRBJ2-1; CDR3 protein: CASSVAGGDNEQFF; CDR3 DNA: TGTGCCAGCAGCGTAGCGGGAGGGGACAATGAGCAGTTCTTC
D gene: -; clone size: once; V gene: TRBV28; J gene: TRBJ1-1; CDR3 protein: CASTLNTEAFF; CDR3 DNA: TGTGCCAGCACCTTGAACACTGAAGCTTTCTTT
D gene: TRBD1; clone size: -; V gene: TRBV7-3; J gene: TRBJ1-2; CDR3 protein: CASSLSGTANYGYTF; CDR3 DNA: TGTGCCAGCAGCTTAAGCGGGACAGCTAACTATGGCTACACCTTC
D gene: TRBD2; clone size: once; V gene: TRBV3-1/TRBV3-2; J gene: TRBJ2-6; CDR3 protein: CASSQAGGSGANVLTF; CDR3 DNA: TGTGCCAGCAGCCAAGCGGGGGGGTCCGGGGCCAACGTCCTGACTTTC
D gene: TRBD2; clone size: -; V gene: TRBV7-2; J gene: TRBJ2-7; CDR3 protein: CASSLPGLAVYEQYF; CDR3 DNA: TGTGCCAGCAGCTTGCCGGGACTAGCGGTGTACGAGCAGTACTTC
D gene: -; clone size: -; V gene: TRBV11-2; J gene: TRBJ1-2; CDR3 protein: CASSLGAPSGYTF; CDR3 DNA: TGTGCCAGCAGCTTAGGGGCCCCATCGGGCTACACCTTC
D gene: TRBD1; clone size: -; V gene: TRBV3-1/TRBV3-2; J gene: TRBJ1-1; CDR3 protein: CASSQMTGSEAFF; CDR3 DNA: TGTGCCAGCAGCCAGATGACAGGGAGTGAAGCTTTCTTT
D gene: -; clone size: -; V gene: TRBV7-8; J gene: TRBJ1-6; CDR3 protein: CASSSSGIPVGSPLHF; CDR3 DNA: TGTGCCAGCAGCTCCTCAGGGATCCCCGTAGGGTCACCCCTCCACTTT
D gene: TRBD1; clone size: -; V gene: TRBV5-1; J gene: TRBJ2-2; CDR3 protein: CASSLLRTDRGFTGELFF; CDR3 DNA: TGCGCCAGCAGCCTACTACGAACGGACAGGGGATTCACCGGGGAGCTGTTTTTT
D gene: TRBD1; clone size: -; V gene: TRBV27; J gene: TRBJ2-2; CDR3 protein: CASSRETGDYTGELFF; CDR3 DNA: TGTGCCAGCAGTAGAGAGACAGGGGATTACACCGGGGAGCTGTTTTTT
D gene: -; clone size: -; V gene: TRBV7-2; J gene: TRBJ1-5; CDR3 protein: CASSFASLDQPQHF; CDR3 DNA: TGTGCCAGCAGCTTCGCGTCGCTTGATCAGCCCCAGCATTTT
D gene: -; clone size: -; V gene: TRBV5-1; J gene: TRBJ2-3; CDR3 protein: CASSLDLGPASPDTQYF; CDR3 DNA: TGCGCCAGCAGCTTGGACTTGGGGCCTGCATCGCCAGATACGCAGTATTTT
D gene: -; clone size: -; V gene: TRBV6-5; J gene: TRBJ2-2; CDR3 protein: CASSINTGELFF; CDR3 DNA: TGTGCCAGCAGCATCAACACCGGGGAGCTGTTTTTT
D gene: -; clone size: -; V gene: TRBV4-2; J gene: TRBJ1-2; CDR3 protein: CASSLLDKNYGYTF; CDR3 DNA: TGTGCCAGCAGCCTGCTGGACAAGAACTATGGCTACACCTTC
D gene: TRBD1; clone size: -; V gene: TRBV9; J gene: TRBJ2-3; CDR3 protein: CASSAGQAHRAGTQYF; CDR3 DNA: TGTGCCAGCAGCGCGGGACAGGCCCATCGTGCGGGTACGCAGTATTTT
D gene: -; clone size: -; V gene: TRBV29-1; J gene: TRBJ1-2; CDR3 protein: CSAGNREGAVGYTF; CDR3 DNA: TGCAGCGCCGGGAACAGGGAGGGAGCCGTGGGCTACACCTTC
D gene: TRBD2; clone size: -; V gene: TRBV28; J gene: TRBJ2-7; CDR3 protein: CASSLWAASGSYEQYF; CDR3 DNA: TGTGCCAGCAGTTTATGGGCTGCTAGCGGGAGCTACGAGCAGTACTTC
D gene: -; clone size: -; V gene: TRBV7-9; J gene: TRBJ2-3; CDR3 protein: CASSSGERDTQYF; CDR3 DNA: TGTGCCAGCAGCTCGGGTGAAAGGGATACGCAGTATTTT
D gene: -; clone size: -; V gene: TRBV11-2; J gene: TRBJ1-5; CDR3 protein: CASSSTGGYSNQPQHF; CDR3 DNA: TGTGCCAGCAGCTCGACGGGGGGTTATAGCAATCAGCCCCAGCATTTT
D gene: -; clone size: -; V gene: TRBV12-3/TRBV12-4; J gene: TRBJ1-5; CDR3 protein: CASSLDTNQPQHF; CDR3 DNA: TGTGCCAGCAGTTTGGACACCAATCAGCCCCAGCATTTT
D gene: TRBD1; clone size: -; V gene: TRBV6-6; J gene: TRBJ2-7; CDR3 protein: CATGDRAIDYEQYF; CDR3 DNA: TGTGCCACCGGGGACAGGGCGATAGACTACGAGCAGTACTTC
D gene: TRBD2; clone size: few; V gene: TRBV11-3; J gene: TRBJ2-1; CDR3 protein: CASSRSTSGHEQFF; CDR3 DNA: TGTGCCAGCAGCCGATCGACTAGCGGCCATGAGCAGTTCTTC
D gene: -; clone size: -; V gene: TRBV19; J gene: TRBJ1-5; CDR3 protein: CASNQAFYSNQPQHF; CDR3 DNA: TGTGCCAGTAATCAGGCATTCTATAGCAATCAGCCCCAGCATTTT
D gene: -; clone size: -; V gene: TRBV7-2; J gene: TRBJ2-5; CDR3 protein: CASSLVTGVGETQYF; CDR3 DNA: TGTGCCAGCAGCTTAGTGACGGGAGTTGGGGAGACCCAGTACTTC
D gene: -; clone size: -; V gene: TRBV6-5; J gene: TRBJ2-3; CDR3 protein: CASRYETSTDTQYF; CDR3 DNA: TGTGCCAGCAGATACGAGACAAGCACAGATACGCAGTATTTT
D gene: TRBD2; clone size: -; V gene: TRBV30; J gene: TRBJ2-1; CDR3 protein: CAWSRLARNEQFF; CDR3 DNA: TGTGCCTGGAGCCGACTAGCTCGGAATGAGCAGTTCTTC
D gene: -; clone size: once; V gene: TRBV6-6; J gene: TRBJ2-7; CDR3 protein: CASSNGVGGADTF; CDR3 DNA: TGTGCCAGCAGTAATGGGGTGGGTGGAGCGGATACATTC
D gene: TRBD1; clone size: -; V gene: TRBV6-5; J gene: TRBJ2-7; CDR3 protein: CATTRDRSGEQYF; CDR3 DNA: TGTGCCACCACCCGGGACAGGTCGGGCGAGCAGTACTTC
D gene: TRBD1; clone size: -; V gene: TRBV7-2; J gene: TRBJ2-7; CDR3 protein: CASSHRGLSYEQYF; CDR3 DNA: TGTGCCAGCAGCCACAGGGGTCTATCCTACGAGCAGTACTTC
D gene: TRBD1; clone size: -; V gene: TRBV5-1; J gene: TRBJ2-7; CDR3 protein: CASSSKPRTGDYEQYF; CDR3 DNA: TGCGCCAGCAGCTCAAAACCCCGGACAGGGGACTACGAGCAGTACTTC
D gene: TRBD2; clone size: -; V gene: TRBV19; J gene: TRBJ2-7; CDR3 protein: CASSTGLAGTYEQYF; CDR3 DNA: TGTGCCAGTAGTACAGGACTAGCGGGTACCTACGAGCAGTACTTC